This TCR beta chain comes out of a study of cytomegalovirus exposure and HLA in healthy donors (dated by TCRdb to about 2017). Some background on the complete study: In an earlier analysis of approximately 500 of the donors, approximately 300 Gb of sequence data and just under 120 million unique TCR beta sequences from about 190 million T cells were reported. Around 300 gigabases of sequencing data and approximately 85 million unique TCR sequences were included in an early release covering about 700 HLA-typed donors. Of the 300 to 500 genotyped donors, less than 85% were placed in the genetic ancestry cluster associated with self-reported Caucasian donors. The aim of the study was to test whether cataloging public T cell receptors could identify signatures of past pathogen exposure. The study used immunosequencing to profile the T cell repertoires of hundreds of subjects and linked those repertoires to cytomegalovirus serostatus. A separate validation cohort of more than 100 different subjects was used in addition to the approximately 610-subject first cohort. High-throughput TCR immunosequencing, statistical association of individual TCRs with disease status, and machine learning were combined to predict cytomegalovirus infection status. To study patterns of TCR occurrence, a later analysis re-analyzed previously published TCR beta repertoires from around 660 donors and added high-resolution HLA genotyping. Rather than using new phenotypic data, the later analysis identified candidate immune exposures from TCR beta sequences and from how often those sequences occurred across donors. In an earlier analysis of 587 of the donors, high-throughput TCR beta sequencing was used to judge whether each TCR beta V gene segment behaved as functional or pseudogenic. Alongside the repertoire data, information on donor age, sex, ethnicity and CMV serostatus was compiled. Genome-wide SNP genotypes for about 60% of the roughly 700 donors were used in a later genetic analysis, which treated that subset as a discovery cohort. All discovery cohort repertoires had been generated on a single sequencing platform. HLA typing covered class I and class II loci at four-digit resolution. Typing coverage varied by locus: roughly 629-640 donors for A, B, C, DRB1 and DQB1; roughly 510 for DQA1; over 600 for DPA1; some 470 for DPB1. Because of strong linkage in the cohort, roughly 5 DR-DQ haplotypes were treated as single units for association and clustering. Among roughly 400 genotyped donors of the cohort, an average of approximately 240,000 unique TCR beta nucleotide sequences was sequenced per donor, of which about 18% were non-productive. Broader findings and caveats from the paper: A few of the identified cytomegalovirus-associated TCR beta chains were confirmed in vitro to be specific for cytomegalovirus antigens. The authors suggested that the approach could potentially be generalized to other disease states and immunological phenotypes. Cytomegalovirus status was reported to be diagnosed by the classifier with high specificity and sensitivity in both the original and validation cohorts. Specific HLA alleles were associated with 18,000 or so TCR beta sequences at a false discovery rate of 0.05 in a later analysis. Roughly uniform sequencing depth across donors was assumed in presence/absence analyses, although this assumption may not hold. Seventeen rarely observed V segments, including chromosome 9 orphons, were excluded from the earlier analysis of a few hundred of the donors because counts were too low. In a later analysis, HLA-associated TCR beta chains were found to be more clonally expanded and to have lower generation probabilities than equally common non-associated chains. In an earlier analysis of some 550 of the donors, most TCR beta V segments were observed in productive rearrangements about 87% or about 30% of the time, broadly matching IMGT annotations. In a later genetic analysis, a missense DCLRE1C variant was associated with V-gene and J-gene trimming of TCR beta chains, and the association was replicated in an independent cohort. According to a later analysis, TCR association rates differed among HLA loci, with DRB1 alleles showing the most associated TCRs and HLA-C alleles showing the fewest. A further reported finding was that TCR beta sequences accurately predicted the HLA-A and HLA-B alleles for most subjects in the first cohort. According to a later analysis, most CMV-associated TCR beta chains appeared to be HLA-restricted, and the HLA associations seemed to be driven largely by CMV exposure. While some public TCRs were present in many individuals, most TCR sequences turned up only very rarely across donors. In a later genetic analysis, fewer N-insertions in productive TCRs were reported among donors in an Asian-associated ancestry cluster than the roughly 640-donor mean. Linkage disequilibrium might explain the correlated functional status among segregating V segments, but an unknown experimental factor could not be ruled out. A cluster of highly shared sequence variants was judged likely to be a technical artifact of the sequencing pipeline. Several of the top co-occurrence clusters appeared to be linked to parvovirus B19, influenza, CMV and Epstein-Barr virus, according to a later analysis. CMV serostatus was the only immune exposure information available for the cohort. The study listed 164 TCR beta chains as associated with cytomegalovirus. Because HLA typing was missing for some donors at each locus, association tests included only the typed subset. The cohort was sequenced for TCR beta chains only, and without alpha or paired-chain data the features that could be detected were limited. Assigning TCR associations to individual alleles was difficult when HLA alleles, especially DR and DQ, strongly co-occurred. Because the 87-base-pair reads could not distinguish some IMGT-functional V segments, including TRBV6-2 and TRBV6-3, those segments were excluded.

The library relied on the immunoSEQ multiplex PCR assay. For the multiplex PCR, a mixture combining 60 forward primers for TCR Vbeta segments and 13 reverse primers for TCR Jbeta segments was used. A multiplex PCR assay on genomic DNA amplified the CDR3 region of rearranged TCR beta genes. On the Illumina HiSeq System, the amplified TCR beta libraries were sequenced as 87-base-pair reads. The authors' analysis ran thus. In a later analysis, 80 million or so unique TCR beta chains were counted across the approximately 640 repertoires, and about 9.9 million of these chains were shared by at least two donors. Raw reads were error-corrected and collapsed into unique sequences with a nearest-neighbor algorithm that merged closely related sequences to remove PCR and sequencing errors. Alignment of CDR3 sequences to IMGT reference sequences was used to assign V, D and J gene segments. For a sequence to be retained, a match of at least six nucleotides was required to both a V gene segment and a J gene segment. A rearrangement was called productive if the CDR3 had no stop codons and remained in frame with V and J, and every other rearrangement was called non-productive. Following IMGT convention, CDR3 was defined as the stretch from the second conserved V-encoded cysteine to the conserved J-encoded phenylalanine. The earlier analysis of 450 to 750 of the donors excluded any sequence lacking an unambiguous match to a single V gene segment. An earlier analysis of some 500 of the donors classified V segments as functional when productive rearrangements were above 56.7% and as segregating when the standard deviation between donors was above 5%. A statistical classification framework was built to diagnose cytomegalovirus status from the catalog of TCR beta chain sequences. In a later analysis, V and J genes were assigned by comparing TCR nucleotide sequences against IMGT/GENE-DB human TR gene sequences. In a later analysis, CDR3 sequences and most-parsimonious VDJ recombination scenarios were assigned using the TCRdist pipeline. A later analysis defined each TCR beta chain by its CDR3 amino acid sequence plus V-gene family, and excluded reads lacking a unique V-gene family. In a later analysis, fewer than 650 highly shared, low-generation-probability nucleotide sequences were removed to address suspected cross-contamination and a sequencing artifact. A later analysis calculated a clonal expansion index for each public chain from normalized within-repertoire ranks of inferred template counts. A later analysis computed generation probabilities with a VDJ recombination model fitted to out-of-frame rearrangements, and checked the results against IGoR. Hypergeometric tests were used in a later analysis to score TCR-TCR, TCR-HLA and TCR-CMV co-occurrence, with a repertoire-size bias correction applied to the TCR pairs. To estimate false discovery rates, a later analysis permuted the HLA or CMV assignments 20 times. In a later analysis, co-occurring TCRs were grouped using DBSCAN, and TCRdist sequence similarity was added for clustering within HLA-allele-positive subsets. For co-occurrence clustering, repertoires with fewer than 30,000 or more than 120,000 public chains were excluded, along with about five repertoires with anomalous nucleotide sharing. TCRdb re-hosts the immuneACCESS table, in-frame sequences only. Its copies lack some clones; in the studies checked, an unresolved V gene accounts for under half of them, and the cause for the rest is not known. V and J calls and clone size are those listed in that table; D and trimming were worked out from the DNA. The sample includes under 200,000 clones, with 75% to 85% observed a single time. The ten largest clones add up to about 7.9% of the sample.

Concerning this clone: Its specific antigen is unknown. The sample holds no much larger clone one base away, and base qualities are not on file.

V lost 4 bases and J lost 3 bases, and the count of bases not matched to a germline gene is 4. Spanning cysteine to phenylalanine, the CDR3 consists of 15 amino acids. The CDR3 DNA has 45 bases and is translated from base 1. CDR1 and CDR2 were assigned from the germline V gene as MNHNS and SASEGT. The cohort consisted of 600 to 750 healthy bone marrow donors. At the time of sampling, all cohort members were nominally healthy, though unrecorded immune exposures were likely present. The donor tested CMV seropositive and was one of the 289 seropositive cohort members. A peripheral blood sample was provided by each donor, and peripheral blood mononuclear cells were used for TCR beta sequencing. The Qiagen DNeasy Blood Extraction Kit was used to extract genomic DNA from the blood cell samples.

Material: PBMCs. The TCR originated in a male donor in good health and CMV-seropositive. The sequence joins TRBV6-1 to TRBJ1-4, with 8 bases matching TRBD1. The CDR3 protein is CASSVSGGPNEKLFF. The nucleotides read TGTGCCAGCAGTGTGTCAGGGGGCCCTAATGAAAAACTGTTTTTT.